Shown below are 21 T cell receptor beta chains from a single sample sequenced in a study of T-cell reconstitution after alpha-beta-depleted transplantation in children. Unique molecular identifiers were used to barcode this TCRbeta library. One entry per CDR3 protein results from TCRdb running MiXCR on the PCR reads. The sample holds a few hundred thousand distinct CDR3 sequences, roughly a quarter seen once. The sequences come from PBMCs, mostly from graft donor cells, collected 360 days after TCRalphabeta/CD19-depleted stem cell transplant. All receptors come from a female patient between 2 and 15 years old who had a stem cell transplant for congenital amegakaryocytic thrombocytopenia, so the T cells may come from the graft donor.

The sample holds a few counts of this clonotype. V gene TRBV6-2 or TRBV6-3 combines with J gene TRBJ1-1, with D hard to call. The germline CDR1 and CDR2 sequences are MNHEY and SVGEGT. This CDR3 contains 14 residues. Trimming cost V 1 base and J 3 bases, with 9 bases left between them. The DNA of the CDR3 is TGTGCCAGCAGTTACTACGACCCAGACACTGAAGCTTTCTTT. Its protein is CASSYYDPDTEAFF.

This clonotype was recorded a few times. The genes are TRBV5-7 and TRBJ1-1, with D hard to call. Being an ORF, TRBV5-7 has a function that is uncertain. Trimming removed 6 bases at V and 8 bases at J, with 14 bases between. The CDR3 extends over 12 amino acids. CDR3 sequence: CASNTAYLEAFF. CDR3 DNA: TGTGCCAGCAACACAGCCTACCTAGAAGCTTTCTTT.

The chain couples TRBV11-2 to TRBJ1-1, with 9 bases matching TRBD1. Germline values: CDR1 SGHAT, CDR2 FQNNGV. The CDR3 loop spans 20 amino acids. Trimming at V came to 5 bases and at J to 1 base, leaving 20 bases not matched to a gene. The CDR3 spells CASSQYSLDRGSIWNTEAFF. The CDR3 DNA is TGTGCCAGCAGCCAATATAGCCTGGACAGGGGATCAATATGGAACACTGAAGCTTTCTTT.

The genes are TRBV18 and TRBJ2-7; 7 nucleotides align to TRBD1. This CDR3 has 14 residues. Unmatched junction bases numbered 5, after V lost 1 base and J lost 5 bases. In germline, CDR1 is KGHSH, CDR2 LQKENI. CDR3 region: CASSPQGALNEQYF. CDR3 DNA: TGTGCCAGCTCACCACAGGGGGCTCTAAACGAGCAGTACTTC.

The J gene is TRBJ1-3, the V gene TRBV7-9; tentatively, D is TRBD1 (5 bases). There are 14 residues in the CDR3. V lost 5 bases, J lost 11 bases, and 19 bases lay in between. Germline V gene data show CDR1 as SEHNR and CDR2 as FQNEAQ (reference sequence). CDR3 residues: CASSRVQGRDAIYF. CDR3 bases: TGTGCCAGCAGCCGTGTTCAGGGAAGAGATGCCATATATTTT.

The chain combines TRBV11-2 with TRBJ2-1; perhaps TRBD1 as D (6 bases). Germline V gene sequence: CDR1 SGHAT, CDR2 FQNNGV. The CDR3 has 12 residues. V was trimmed by 1 base and J by 15 bases, leaving 13 bases between them. This CDR3 reads CASSLAQGLGFF. As DNA, the CDR3 is TGTGCCAGCAGCTTAGCACAGGGCCTTGGGTTCTTC.

V is TRBV6-1 and J is TRBJ1-5; D gene uncertain. V dropped 6 bases and J dropped 7 bases, with 16 bases sitting between them. The CDR3 has 14 amino acids. Per the germline V gene, CDR1 is MNHNS and CDR2 is SASEGT. The CDR3 coding sequence is TGTGCCAGCAGCCAAGGGCCCGTCGGGCAGCCCCAGCATTTT. It encodes CASSQGPVGQPQHF.

The J gene is TRBJ2-2, the V gene TRBV20-1; TRBD2 agrees at 10 bases. The CDR3 spans 15 residues. Germline V gene data show CDR1 as DFQATT and CDR2 as SNEGSKA (reference sequence). J lost 0 bases, V lost 5 bases, and 3 bases had no gene match. Here the CDR3 reads CSARTSGPNTGELFF. As DNA, the CDR3 is TGCAGTGCTCGGACTAGCGGACCGAACACCGGGGAGCTGTTTTTT.

This clonotype was found a few times. V gene TRBV12-3 or TRBV12-4 combines with J gene TRBJ2-2; 8 bases are a match to TRBD1. After removal of 10 bases from V and 9 bases from J, the junction contained 10 bases not matched to a gene. This CDR3 has 13 residues. DNA of the CDR3: TGTGCCACCAGACGGACAGGGATGAGGGAGCTGTTTTTT. Translated: CATRRTGMRELFF.

A few counts support this clonotype. CDR3 DNA sequence: TGTGCCAGCAGCCCAGGGCTCACTGAAGCTTTCTTT. Amino acids: CASSPGLTEAFF. The rearrangement links TRBV7-9 to TRBJ1-1; possibly TRBD1 for D (5 bases). Trimming left V 5 bases short and J 4 bases short, with 8 bases between. This CDR3 has 12 residues. CDR1 is SEHNR and CDR2 is FQNEAQ in the germline V gene (reference sequence).

The chain uses TRBV15 and TRBJ2-2; unclear D gene. Germline CDR1 and CDR2: LNHNV and YYDKDF (reference sequence). There are 16 residues in the CDR3. V was shortened by 0 bases and J by 2 bases, with 10 bases between the two germline ends. The DNA of the CDR3 is TGTGCCACCAGCAGAGACCGAAGGCAAAACACCGGGGAGCTGTTTTTT. It is translated as CATSRDRRQNTGELFF.

This chain connects TRBV27 to TRBJ1-4; D is uncertain. Germline values: CDR1 MNHEY, CDR2 SMNVEV (reference sequence). The ends were cut back, 1 base at V and 5 bases at J, with 8 bases in the middle. There are 14 residues in the CDR3. The DNA of the CDR3 is TGTGCCAGCAGTTTATGGCCGATGAATGAAAAACTGTTTTTT. Protein sequence: CASSLWPMNEKLFF.

This clonotype was detected a few times. This sequence joins TRBV25-1 and TRBJ2-5; D tentatively reads TRBD1 or TRBD2 (6 bases each). The CDR3 consists of 13 residues. V lost 6 bases and J lost 5, with 13 bases in between. CDR1 is MGHDK, CDR2 SYGVNS, per germline. This CDR3 is CASRPLGGETQYF. In DNA, the CDR3 is TGTGCCAGCAGACCACTAGGGGGGGAGACCCAGTACTTC.

The J gene is TRBJ1-1, the V gene TRBV20-1; no clear D. V was shortened by 4 bases and J by 3 bases, with 9 bases between the two germline ends. From germline, CDR1 is DFQATT and CDR2 SNEGSKA (reference sequence). The CDR3 is 12 amino acids. This chain's CDR3 is CSAKGYDTEAFF. The DNA of the CDR3 is TGCAGTGCTAAGGGATATGACACTGAAGCTTTCTTT.

The rearrangement joins TRBV5-1 to TRBJ2-1; D possibly corresponds to TRBD2 (5 bases). Trimming left V 6 bases short and J 0 bases short, with 13 bases between. The CDR3 is 15 amino acids. CDR1 and CDR2 from the germline V gene are SGHRS and YFSETQ. CDR3 bases: TGCGCCAGCAACCTCCTGGGGAGCTCCTACAATGAGCAGTTCTTC. This encodes CASNLLGSSYNEQFF. Full variable domain (rest looked up from reference TRBV5-1 and TRBJ2-1): KAGVTQTPRYLIKTRGQQVTLSCSPISGHRSVSWYQQTPGQGLQFLFEYFSETQRNKGNFPGRFSGRQFSNSRSEMNVSTLELGDSALYLCASNLLGSSYNEQFFGPGTRLTVL.

The chain joins TRBV5-1 to TRBJ2-3; 12 bases align to TRBD2. The germline V gene encodes CDR1 SGHRS and CDR2 YFSETQ. The CDR3 extends over 19 amino acids. V was pared by 0 bases and J by 0 bases, with 8 bases of the junction left unmatched. The CDR3 nucleotides are TGCGCCAGCAGCTTGGAACTAGCGGGAGGACATACTAGCACAGATACGCAGTATTTT. Amino acid sequence: CASSLELAGGHTSTDTQYF. The full variable domain, with the rest looked up from reference TRBV5-1 and TRBJ2-3, is KAGVTQTPRYLIKTRGQQVTLSCSPISGHRSVSWYQQTPGQGLQFLFEYFSETQRNKGNFPGRFSGRQFSNSRSEMNVSTLELGDSALYLCASSLELAGGHTSTDTQYFGPGTRLTVL.

This clonotype was seen a few times. The chain employs TRBV5-8 and TRBJ1-2, with D unresolved. The CDR3 length is 16 residues. Germline assignment: CDR1 SGHTS and CDR2 YDEGEE. V was shortened by 0 bases and J by 4 bases, with 16 bases between the two germline ends. CDR3 sequence (DNA): TGTGCCAGCAGCTTGGTCTTGGAGTCAGATCCCTATGGCTACACCTTC. Translating it yields CASSLVLESDPYGYTF.

This clonotype was seen more than once but under ten times. This sequence joins TRBV29-1 and TRBJ2-3; perhaps TRBD2 as D (5 bases). V lost 8 bases to trimming and J lost 2 bases, with 11 bases between them. The germline gives CDR1 SQVTM, CDR2 ANQGSEA. This CDR3 has 12 amino acids. The CDR3 sequence: CSSDGNTDTQYF. In nucleotides, the CDR3 is TGCAGCTCGGACGGGAACACAGATACGCAGTATTTT.

This chain links TRBV7-2 with TRBJ2-7, with D perhaps matching TRBD1 (6 bases). In germline, CDR1 is SGHTA, CDR2 FQGNSA. V gave up 6 bases and J gave up 2 bases, with 11 bases separating them. This CDR3 comprises 13 residues. The CDR3 nucleotides are TGTGCCAGCAGTTCGGCAGGGGCCTACGAGCAGTACTTC. It codes for CASSSAGAYEQYF.

V gene TRBV6-1 combines with J gene TRBJ1-3, with D possibly being TRBD1 (6 bases). The CDR3 is 13 residues long. Germline CDR1 and CDR2: MNHNS and SASEGT. V was cut by 8 bases and J by 7 bases, with 15 bases left in between. The CDR3 loop is CASHSFRGNTIYF. The CDR3 bases are TGTGCCAGCCATTCCTTCAGGGGTAACACCATATATTTT.

The chain links TRBV4-2 to TRBJ1-4, with D unresolved. The germline V gene encodes CDR1 LGHNA and CDR2 YNFKEQ. This CDR3 is built from 15 residues. V lost 0 bases and J 7 bases, leaving 12 bases between the germline ends. The CDR3, as DNA: TGTGCCAGCAGCCAAGACATTGGGGATATTGAAAAACTGTTTTTT. This translates into CASSQDIGDIEKLFF.